This entry concerns a single T cell receptor beta chain. This clonotype was counted only a few times. Its antigen is currently not known. The record has no base qualities; no much larger clone is one base away. Libraries were constructed by PCR. Data came from an Illumina HiSeq 2500. TCR library preparation used molecular barcoding, with unique molecular identifiers applied to normalize quantification of the TCRbeta repertoire. TCRdb reanalyzed the raw reads on its own, using fastp at Q25 for trimming and MiXCR for clone calling, and kept in-frame beta chains. Every entry covers one CDR3 protein and lists the most common genes and DNA from its rows. Within this sample are about 120,000 distinct CDR3 sequences, with about a tenth of them counted one time only. Jointly, the top ten make up less than 45% of the sample. This specimen's treatment or condition label, per the study, means: allogeneic hematopoietic cell transplantation with graft depleted of TCRalphabeta T cells and CD19 B cells. Transplant recipients were children who received TCRalphabeta/CD19-depleted allogeneic hematopoietic cell grafts.

The source of the sample is a study of T-cell reconstitution after alpha-beta-depleted transplantation in children (dated by TCRdb to about 2016). Regarding the research as a whole: Using TCR repertoire profiling, the study followed T-cell immune reconstitution in a quantitative way in children after TCRalphabeta/CD19-depleted allogeneic hematopoietic cell transplantation.

Overall study results and their limits: Apparently early alphabetaT-cell count recovery about two months after transplant reportedly relied on only several hundred rapidly expanded clones derived from non-depleted graft cells. Over the following months the frequencies of hyperexpanded clones went down, and after one year T-cell counts and TCRbeta diversity were mostly credited to newly produced T cells. In some patients, the high TCRbeta diversity seen at day 60 was put down to recipient T cells and intrathymic progenitors that had survived conditioning.

The source was PBMCs, collected before TCRalphabeta/CD19-depleted stem cell transplant. The source is a boy aged 2 to 10 with acute lymphoblastic leukemia, due to receive a stem cell transplant.

The DNA sequence reads TGTGCCAGCAGCTTAGTCCAGGGGGCGAGGAATGAGCAGTTCTTC. Its product reads: CASSLVQGARNEQFF. Recombination linked TRBV7-9 to TRBJ2-1; 8 junctional bases match TRBD1. Taken from cysteine to phenylalanine, the CDR3 has 15 residues. Just CDR3 DNA is preserved here, 45 bases in frame from base 1. The germline V and J ends show losses of 1 base and 7 bases respectively, and no gene match explains 6 bases of the junction. The CDR1 and CDR2 encoded by the germline V gene (reference sequence) are SEHNR and FQNEAQ.